A single sample is the source of the 29 T cell receptor beta chains below, sequenced in a study of molecular identifiers for immune sequencing clone quantification. One entry per CDR3 protein results from TCRdb running MiXCR on the PCR reads. The sample carries approximately 590,000 distinct CDR3 sequences, around 25% recorded once. The sequenced material came from naive CD8+ T cells from blood, with Jurkat cell RNA spiked in. Subset defined: FACS-sorted CD8+CD4-CCR7+CD45RA+ naive T cells. These receptors all come from a human donor in good health. Some libraries in this study had Jurkat cell RNA spiked in.

This clonotype has more than one count but fewer than ten. The V and J genes are TRBV4-2 and TRBJ2-7; D is unclear. V lost 5 bases and J 0 bases, leaving 11 bases between the germline ends. This CDR3 region has 14 residues. CDR1 is LGHNA and CDR2 is YNFKEQ in the germline V gene. This chain's CDR3 is CASSYSETSYEQYF. In DNA form, the CDR3 reads TGTGCCAGCAGCTACAGCGAGACCTCCTACGAGCAGTACTTC.

This chain joins TRBV6-2 or TRBV6-3 and TRBJ2-7, with TRBD2 identical over 8 bases. Looked up from germline, CDR1 is MNHEY and CDR2 is SVGEGT. The junction had 9 bases not matched to a gene; V was cut back by 5 bases and J by 6 bases. CDR3 size: 14 residues. This chain's CDR3 is CASSPPGLDLEQYF. CDR3 DNA: TGTGCCAGCAGTCCACCGGGACTAGACCTCGAGCAGTACTTC.

Only a few counts were recorded for this clonotype. A much larger clone is a single base away; this may be a read error. The J gene is TRBJ2-7, the V gene TRBV4-2; D is ambiguous. Germline V gene data show CDR1 as LGHNA and CDR2 as YNFKEQ. This CDR3 is built from 14 residues. Trimming removed 0 bases from V and 2 bases from J, with 8 bases in between. Here the CDR3 reads CASSQDRAAYEQYF. CDR3 coding DNA: TGTGCCAGCAGCCAAGATAGGGCAGCCTACGAGCAGTACTTC.

This clonotype has just a few counts. The chain carries TRBV30 and TRBJ1-5, with TRBD1 identical over 9 bases. Germline V CDR1 and CDR2: GTSNPN, SVGIG (reference sequence). The length of the CDR3 is 16 residues. The V and J ends lost 2 bases and 4 bases, in that order; junction bases with no gene match: 9. The CDR3 sequence: CAWSPWTGAVNQPQHF. The CDR3 DNA sequence: TGTGCCTGGAGTCCGTGGACAGGGGCGGTAAATCAGCCCCAGCATTTT.

On this clonotype: This may come from a read error, since a much larger clone is one base off. The chain links TRBV27 to TRBJ1-1; D is uncertain. CDR3 length: 13 residues. The germline CDR1 and CDR2 sequences are MNHEY and SMNVEV (reference sequence). The V gene lost 5 bases and the J gene lost 6 bases, with 13 bases spanning the gap. The CDR3 region has the DNA TGTGCCAGCAGTCTAACCGGGCCACCTGAAGCTTTCTTT. Amino acid sequence: CASSLTGPPEAFF.

This clonotype was picked up many times. The CDR3 sequence is CASSQDPTGSNQPQHF. In DNA, the CDR3 is TGCGCCAGCAGCCAAGATCCGACAGGTAGCAATCAGCCCCAGCATTTT. The rearrangement links TRBV4-3 to TRBJ1-5, with D possibly TRBD1 on 6 matching bases. CDR1 LGHNA and CDR2 YSLEER come from the germline V gene. The CDR3 sequence is 16 residues long. Trimming pared 0 bases from V and 0 bases from J, leaving 9 bases between.

J is TRBJ2-7 and V is TRBV4-3, with TRBD2 matching 8 bases. CDR1 is LGHNA and CDR2 is YSLEER in the germline V gene. The J segment lost 3 bases and the V segment lost 2 bases, leaving 9 bases of the junction unmatched. CDR3 size: 16 residues. CDR3 sequence reads: CASSQSLAARNYEQYF. CDR3 DNA: TGCGCCAGCAGCCAATCACTAGCGGCCAGAAACTACGAGCAGTACTTC.

The rearrangement uses TRBV9 and TRBJ2-1; 8 bases fit TRBD1. The CDR3 totals 16 residues. Germline loops: CDR1 SGDLS, CDR2 YYNGEE. The V gene end was trimmed by 0 bases and the J gene end by 4 bases; junction bases not matched to a gene: 6. CDR3 protein: CASSVDVRQGYNEQFF. CDR3 bases: TGTGCCAGCAGCGTAGATGTGAGACAGGGGTACAATGAGCAGTTCTTC.

This clonotype was recorded at least ten times. The chain recombines TRBV7-2 with TRBJ2-3, with 8 bases that match TRBD2. Germline values: CDR1 SGHTA, CDR2 FQGNSA. J lost 5 bases, V lost 1 base, and 8 bases had no gene match. The CDR3 totals 16 residues. The CDR3 reads CASSLDAGGNEDTQYF. The CDR3 bases are TGTGCCAGCAGCTTAGATGCGGGGGGTAATGAAGATACGCAGTATTTT.

This clonotype was counted many times. The genes are TRBV5-6 and TRBJ2-1; no clear D. This CDR3 contains 14 residues. Germline V gene data show CDR1 as SGHDT and CDR2 as YYEEEE. Between the trimmed V and J ends, which lost 4 bases and 3 bases, there was a span of 11 bases. The CDR3 nucleotides are TGTGCCAGCAGCCCACGGCGACTCTACAATGAGCAGTTCTTC. Translation: CASSPRRLYNEQFF.

This chain uses TRBV28 with TRBJ2-7; D perhaps matches TRBD2 (5 bases). This CDR3 comprises 14 residues. Trimming removed 3 bases at V and 2 bases at J, with 11 bases between. Per germline, CDR1 MDHEN and CDR2 SYDVKM. The CDR3 loop reads CASSLFPSTYEQYF. CDR3 nucleotides: TGTGCCAGCAGTTTGTTCCCTAGCACCTACGAGCAGTACTTC.

Points on this clonotype: The conserved closing phenylalanine or tryptophan is absent in this CDR3, likely reflecting a read error. V usage is TRBV19 and J usage is TRBJ1-1; TRBD1 might be the D (5 bases). The ends were cut back, 1 base at V and 4 bases at J, with 10 bases in the middle. The CDR3 has 14 residues. Germline-derived CDR1 and CDR2 are LNHDA and SQIVND (reference sequence). CDR3 protein: CASSIVGGATEAFS. CDR3 DNA: TGTGCCAGTAGTATAGTGGGGGGAGCCACTGAAGCTTTCTCT.

A few counts support this clonotype. The chain carries TRBV6-2 or TRBV6-3 and TRBJ2-7; 10 nucleotides agree with TRBD1. CDR1 MNHEY and CDR2 SVGEGT come from the germline V gene. This CDR3 is 14 amino acids long. V was pared by 7 bases and J by 3 bases, with 6 bases of the junction left unmatched. The CDR3 nucleotides read TGTGCCAGCACCACCGGGACAGGGGTCTACGAGCAGTACTTC. Amino acid sequence: CASTTGTGVYEQYF.

This clonotype was observed at least ten times. V and J are TRBV28 and TRBJ1-5, with unresolved D. From germline, CDR1 is MDHEN and CDR2 SYDVKM. The CDR3 has 15 residues. The V gene lost 2 bases and the J gene lost 5 bases, with 13 bases spanning the gap. The CDR3 bases are TGTGCCAGCAGTTTAATCGGGGTTTTCGATCAGCCCCAGCATTTT. Translating it yields CASSLIGVFDQPQHF.

Worth noting for this clonotype: This may stem from a read error, because a much larger clone lies one nucleotide away. The chain couples TRBV30 to TRBJ2-6; no firm D call. Trimming pared 5 bases from V and 0 bases from J, leaving 11 bases between. This CDR3 comprises 15 residues. Per germline, CDR1 GTSNPN and CDR2 SVGIG (reference sequence). The CDR3 spells CAWGLNPSGANVLTF. Written as DNA, the CDR3 is TGTGCCTGGGGTTTAAACCCCTCTGGGGCCAACGTCCTGACTTTC.

This clonotype was counted ten times or more. The V gene is TRBV7-9, the J gene TRBJ2-5; TRBD2 agrees at 8 bases. Germline CDR1 is SEHNR and CDR2 is FQNEAQ (reference sequence). J was trimmed by 5 bases and V by 7 bases; bases with no gene match: 12. The length of the CDR3 is 15 residues. As DNA, the CDR3 is TGTGCCAGCACCTCCGAGAGCGGGAGTTATGAGACCCAGTACTTC. It encodes CASTSESGSYETQYF.

This clonotype was counted many times. The chain recombines TRBV28 with TRBJ2-7, with D possibly being TRBD1 (7 bases). The V gene lost 5 bases and the J gene lost 0 bases, with 17 bases spanning the gap. Germline V gene sequence: CDR1 MDHEN, CDR2 SYDVKM. CDR3 length equals 16 residues. CDR3 bases: TGTGCCAGCAGTCACAACAGGGGACTGAACTCCTACGAGCAGTACTTC. Translation gives CASSHNRGLNSYEQYF. Drawing the rest from reference TRBV28 and TRBJ2-7, the complete variable domain is DVKVTQSSRYLVKRTGEKVFLECVQDMDHENMFWYRQDPGLGLRLIYFSYDVKMKEKGDIPEGYSVSREKKERFSLILESASTNQTSMYLCASSHNRGLNSYEQYFGPGTRLTVT.

A remark on this clonotype: At one end the junction does not follow the germline gene, possibly because of a read error. V is TRBV12-3 or TRBV12-4 and J is TRBJ2-2, with D perhaps being TRBD1 or TRBD2 (5 bases each). The CDR3 contains 15 residues. The CDR3 region is CPSSVRDANTGELFF. CDR3 nucleotides: TGTCCCAGCAGTGTCCGGGACGCGAACACCGGGGAGCTGTTTTTT.

About this clonotype: This sequence may be a read error, since a much larger clone differs from it by one base. The chain carries TRBV4-3 and TRBJ2-4; 9 nucleotides match TRBD2. The CDR3 covers 17 residues. Germline CDR1 and CDR2: LGHNA and YSLEER. The CDR3 DNA reads TGCGCCAGCAGCCAAGATCAGGCTAGCGGGGCCAAAACCATTCAGTACTTC. It is translated as CASSQDQASGAKTIQYF.

Worth noting for this clonotype: A read error may explain this, as a much larger clone is one base away. V gene TRBV5-3 combines with J gene TRBJ2-2; possibly TRBD2 for D (6 bases). TRBV5-3 is treated as an ORF (open reading frame) with a function not yet certain. This CDR3 spans 18 amino acids. The CDR3 reads CASSLGLGRRQNTGELFF. The CDR3 DNA follows: TGTGCCAGCAGCTTGGGACTCGGCAGGAGGCAAAACACCGGGGAGCTGTTTTTT.

In this sample, this clonotype turned up many times. This chain joins TRBV27 and TRBJ1-6; tentative D call: TRBD1 (6 bases). The CDR3 sequence is 14 residues long. From germline, CDR1 is MNHEY and CDR2 SMNVEV (reference sequence). V dropped 6 bases and J dropped 6 bases, with 12 bases sitting between them. DNA for the CDR3: TGTGCCAGCAGCTGGACAGAGGGTAATTCACCCCTCCACTTT. Residues: CASSWTEGNSPLHF.

This clonotype was counted many times. V gene TRBV5-1 combines with J gene TRBJ2-3; 9 nucleotides agree with TRBD2. Germline V lookup: CDR1 SGHRS, CDR2 YFSETQ. This CDR3 is built from 16 residues. V shed 4 bases and J 2 bases; nucleotides not matched to a gene: 8. This CDR3 reads CASSTWTSDSTDTQYF. The CDR3, as DNA: TGCGCCAGCAGCACCTGGACTAGCGACTCCACAGATACGCAGTATTTT.

This clonotype occurred a few times. The chain carries TRBV7-8 and TRBJ2-1; 7 bases align to TRBD2. This CDR3 has 14 residues. Germline values: CDR1 SGHVS, CDR2 FQNEAQ. Trimming took 2 bases from V and 10 from J; bases not matched to a gene: 8. This CDR3 reads CASSLTSVGKEQFF. For the CDR3, the DNA is TGTGCCAGCAGCTTAACTAGCGTGGGCAAGGAGCAGTTCTTC.

The chain links TRBV4-1 to TRBJ2-7, with D uncertain. The CDR3 contains 13 residues. V shed 2 bases and J shed 4 bases, with 9 bases lying between them. CDR1 and CDR2 (germline): MGHRA, YSYEKL. In DNA, the CDR3 is TGCGCCAGCAGCCAATCGTTAAGTTACGAGCAGTACTTC. Translation gives CASSQSLSYEQYF.

About this clonotype itself: A much larger clonotype is one base distant, so this may be a read error. The chain carries TRBV7-6 and TRBJ1-1; no clear D gene. The CDR3 consists of 14 residues. V dropped 8 bases and J dropped 5 bases, with 18 bases sitting between them. Germline-derived CDR1 and CDR2 are SGHVS and FNYEAQ. The CDR3 region is CASLTDAPGTEAFF. The CDR3 DNA sequence: TGTGCCAGCTTAACTGACGCCCCGGGGACTGAAGCTTTCTTT.

About this clonotype: A much larger clone is a single base away; this may be a read error. The CDR3 sequence: CASSLVRGDEQSF. CDR3 DNA: TGTGCCAGCAGTTTAGTCAGAGGCGATGAGCAGTCCTTC. The chain links TRBV12-3 or TRBV12-4 to TRBJ2-1; D unresolved. The CDR3 totals 13 residues.

The rearrangement links TRBV5-5 to TRBJ1-1; a weak D match, TRBD1 (6 bases). Germline V gene lookup returns CDR1 SGHKS and CDR2 YYEKEE (reference sequence). The CDR3 totals 13 residues. Trimming pared 3 bases from V and 3 bases from J, leaving 9 bases between. CDR3 sequence reads: CASSWDTYTEAFF. CDR3 DNA: TGTGCCAGCAGCTGGGACACATACACTGAAGCTTTCTTT. The whole variable domain, filled in from reference TRBV5-5 and TRBJ1-1, reads DAGVTQSPTHLIKTRGQQVTLRCSPISGHKSVSWYQQVLGQGPQFIFQYYEKEERGRGNFPDRFSARQFPNYSSELNVNALLLGDSALYLCASSWDTYTEAFFGQGTRLTVV.

This clonotype was detected a few times. The chain has TRBV7-9 and TRBJ2-1; 12 bases match TRBD2. V gave up 0 bases and J gave up 7 bases; unmatched junction bases: 13. Germline values: CDR1 SEHNR, CDR2 FQNEAQ (reference sequence). There are 19 residues in the CDR3. CDR3 sequence: CASSLAFASGLAGLNEQFF. The CDR3 DNA reads TGTGCCAGCAGCTTAGCATTCGCTAGCGGACTAGCGGGGCTTAATGAGCAGTTCTTC.

At least ten counts were recorded for this clonotype. The V and J genes are TRBV24-1 and TRBJ2-3, with D hard to call. In germline, CDR1 is KGHDR, CDR2 SFDVKD. The CDR3 is 15 residues long. Trimming pared 5 bases from V and 1 base from J, leaving 12 bases between. The CDR3 sequence is CATSGVGLGTDTQYF. The CDR3 DNA is TGTGCCACCAGTGGAGTAGGGCTCGGCACAGATACGCAGTATTTT.